This T cell receptor beta chain was sequenced for a study of shared clonotypes between healthy human individuals (TCRdb year 2020). Context from the whole study: The cohort comprised a couple of women and a few men aged 18 to 49 years. Different laboratories and diverse techniques were used to prepare libraries and sequence TCR repertoires, to increase sequencing depth and limit assay-specific biases. Per donor, leukapheresis produced somewhere between about 0.94 and 9.5 billion PBMCs. Blood TCR repertoires of about five healthy adults were deeply sequenced to estimate repertoire size and the extent of clonotype sharing between individuals.

Beyond this particular receptor, the publication reports: Based on pairwise subsampling, the degree of clonotype sharing among donors was expected to be affected by sequencing depth. Sampling was restricted to blood, and TCR repertoires in tissues likely differ from the TCR repertoires found in blood. Because the study included a small number of donors, the genetic and exposure-history diversity represented was limited.

Healthy HIV-negative adults with no recently reported acute infections or vaccinations were included as donors. Every donor was a Caucasian adult living in Nashville, Tennessee, USA. For unsorted samples, tens of millions of PBMCs were counted, and genomic DNA was extracted using the QIAamp DNA Blood Mini kit. After blood collection by leukapheresis, PBMCs were isolated using Ficoll-Histopaque density gradient centrifugation and then cryopreserved in the vapor phase of liquid nitrogen. V has 3 bases trimmed and J has 0 bases trimmed; junction bases matching no gene number 0. The germline V gene specifies SGHTA as CDR1 and FQGTGA as CDR2. Measured from the cysteine to the phenylalanine, the CDR3 is 16 residues long. The sequence is cut down to CDR3 DNA, 48 bases in frame from base 1. TCR CDR3 regions were amplified from genomic DNA by multiplex PCR using the deep immunoSEQ assay. Extracted genomic DNA from each cell subset was distributed evenly across all wells of several immunoSEQ 96-well plates, and each plate was treated as a replicate. For unsorted PBMC, around 300 ng genomic DNA, equal to tens of thousands of T cell genomes, was loaded into each replicate PCR. Ten immunoSEQ deep assay plates were used to sequence the unsorted PBMC genomic DNA. The purified libraries were quantified using a Qubit 3.0 fluorometer, sized with a Bioanalyzer 2100, and then quantified again using the KAPA Library Quantification kit. A separate single-read 150-cycle Illumina NextSeq 550 flow cell was used to sequence each immunoSEQ 96-well plate. As for how the authors treated the data: The immunoSEQ output contained only junctional sequences without quality scores, so filtering could not match that applied to full-length reads. Sequences were annotated with PyIR, a Python wrapper for IgBLAST v1.9, and V/J genes and CDR3 were assigned using IMGT germline references. Any read was removed if the V/J assignment was weak (E-value above 1e-6), the CDR3 was missing, or the read contained stop codons, out-of-frame junctions, or ambiguous translated residues. V3J clonotypes were defined as sequences sharing the same inferred V gene, J gene, and CDR3 amino acid sequence. Percentage overlap between repertoires was calculated by dividing the number of shared unique clonotypes by the size of the smaller repertoire. Richness of each repertoire was evaluated using RTK rarefaction, the Chao1 estimator, and Recon v2.1 estimates of unobserved clonotypes. This immuneACCESS table, as held by TCRdb, lists in-frame sequences with V and J called but not all clones. Of the missing ones, under half trace to an unresolved V gene in checked studies; the others have no known cause. The DNA was the basis for D and trimming; V, J and clone size are from that table. This sample lists about 490,000 clones; 79% were detected once. 10% to 15% of the sample is taken by the ten largest.

About this clone: No cognate antigen has been identified for it. The input lacks base qualities; no much larger clone sits a single base away.

The chain employs TRBV7-3 and TRBJ2-2; 11 of the junction bases match TRBD2. Sequencing was performed on PBMCs. The receptor comes from a woman aged 40 to 50 in good health. Some clones in this sample may be carry-over from other donors' samples. Here is the DNA: TGTGCCAGCAGCTTGGGACTAGCGGCGAACACCGGGGAGCTGTTTTTT. Its protein is CASSLGLAANTGELFF.